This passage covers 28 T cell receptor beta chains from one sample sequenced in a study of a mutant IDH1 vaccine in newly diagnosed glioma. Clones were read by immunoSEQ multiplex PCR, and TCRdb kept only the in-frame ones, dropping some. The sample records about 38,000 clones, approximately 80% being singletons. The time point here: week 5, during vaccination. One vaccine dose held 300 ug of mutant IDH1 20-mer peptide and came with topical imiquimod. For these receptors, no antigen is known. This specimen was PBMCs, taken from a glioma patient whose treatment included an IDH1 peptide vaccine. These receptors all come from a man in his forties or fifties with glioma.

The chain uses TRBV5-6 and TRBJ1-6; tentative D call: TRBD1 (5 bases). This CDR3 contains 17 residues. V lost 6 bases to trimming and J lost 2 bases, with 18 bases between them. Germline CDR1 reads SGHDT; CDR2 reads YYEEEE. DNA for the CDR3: TGTGCCAGCACGGGACGTCTTAAAGGCCCCTATAATTCACCCCTCCACTTT. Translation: CASTGRLKGPYNSPLHF.

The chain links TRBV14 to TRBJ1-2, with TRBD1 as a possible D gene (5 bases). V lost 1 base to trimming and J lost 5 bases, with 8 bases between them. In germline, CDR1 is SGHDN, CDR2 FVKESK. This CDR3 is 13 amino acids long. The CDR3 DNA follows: TGTGCCAGCAGCCAAGGACAGTGGTATGGCTACACCTTC. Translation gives CASSQGQWYGYTF.

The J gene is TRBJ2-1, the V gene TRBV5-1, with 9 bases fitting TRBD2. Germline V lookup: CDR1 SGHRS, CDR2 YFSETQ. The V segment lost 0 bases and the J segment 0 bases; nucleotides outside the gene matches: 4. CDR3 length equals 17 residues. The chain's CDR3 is CASSLGLAGASYNEQFF. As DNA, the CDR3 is TGCGCCAGCAGCTTGGGTTTAGCGGGGGCCTCCTACAATGAGCAGTTCTTC.

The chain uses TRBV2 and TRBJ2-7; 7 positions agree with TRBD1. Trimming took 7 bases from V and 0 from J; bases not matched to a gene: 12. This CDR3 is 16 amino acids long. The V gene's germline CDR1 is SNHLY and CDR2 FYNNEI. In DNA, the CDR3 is TGTGCCAGCACAGGACAGGCGACCATTAACTCCTACGAGCAGTACTTC. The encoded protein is CASTGQATINSYEQYF.

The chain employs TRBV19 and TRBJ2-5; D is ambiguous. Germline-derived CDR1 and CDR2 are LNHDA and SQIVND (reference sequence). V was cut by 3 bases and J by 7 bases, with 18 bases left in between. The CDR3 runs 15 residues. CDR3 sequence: CASSMGSRQKGTQYF. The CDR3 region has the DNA TGTGCCAGTAGTATGGGCTCGAGGCAGAAGGGGACCCAGTACTTC.

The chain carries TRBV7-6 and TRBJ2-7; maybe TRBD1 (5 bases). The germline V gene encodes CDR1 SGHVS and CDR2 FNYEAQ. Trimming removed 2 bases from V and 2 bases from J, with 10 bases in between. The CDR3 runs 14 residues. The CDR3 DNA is TGTGCCAGCAGCTTATATTCAGGGACCTACGAGCAGTACTTC. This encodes CASSLYSGTYEQYF.

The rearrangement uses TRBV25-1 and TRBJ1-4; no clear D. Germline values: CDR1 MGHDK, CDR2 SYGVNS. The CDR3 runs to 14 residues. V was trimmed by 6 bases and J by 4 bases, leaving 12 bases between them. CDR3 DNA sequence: TGTGCCAGCAGCGTGGGAGCCTTTAATGAAAAACTGTTTTTT. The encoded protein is CASSVGAFNEKLFF.

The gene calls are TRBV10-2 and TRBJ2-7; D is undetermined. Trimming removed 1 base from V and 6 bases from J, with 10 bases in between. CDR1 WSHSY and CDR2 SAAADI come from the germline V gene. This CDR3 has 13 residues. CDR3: CASSELSTTEQYF. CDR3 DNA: TGCGCCAGCAGTGAGTTGAGCACTACCGAGCAGTACTTC.

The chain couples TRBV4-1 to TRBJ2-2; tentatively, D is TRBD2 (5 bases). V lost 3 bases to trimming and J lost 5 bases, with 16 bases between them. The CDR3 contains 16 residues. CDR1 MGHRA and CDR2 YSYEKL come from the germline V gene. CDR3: CASSQERGLGTGELFF. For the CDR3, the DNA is TGCGCCAGCAGCCAGGAGAGAGGGCTAGGGACCGGGGAGCTGTTTTTT.

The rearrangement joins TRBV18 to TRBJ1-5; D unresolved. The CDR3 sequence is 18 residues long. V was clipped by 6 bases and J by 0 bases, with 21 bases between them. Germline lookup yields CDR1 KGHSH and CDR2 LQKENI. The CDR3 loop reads CASSMFGPDDYSNQPQHF. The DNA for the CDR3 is TGTGCCAGCTCTATGTTCGGGCCGGATGATTATAGCAATCAGCCCCAGCATTTT.

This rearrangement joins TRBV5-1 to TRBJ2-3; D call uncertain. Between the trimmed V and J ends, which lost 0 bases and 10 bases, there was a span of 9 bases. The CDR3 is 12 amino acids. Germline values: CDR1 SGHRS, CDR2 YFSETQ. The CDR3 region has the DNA TGCGCCAGCAGCTTGGGGGGTTCTGCGCAGTATTTT. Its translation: CASSLGGSAQYF.

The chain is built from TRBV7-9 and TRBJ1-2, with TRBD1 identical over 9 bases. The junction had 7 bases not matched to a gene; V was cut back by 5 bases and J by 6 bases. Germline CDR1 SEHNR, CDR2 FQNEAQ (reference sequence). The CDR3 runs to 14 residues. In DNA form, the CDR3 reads TGTGCCAGCAGCCCTTGGACAGGGGAGGATGGCTACACCTTC. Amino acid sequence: CASSPWTGEDGYTF.

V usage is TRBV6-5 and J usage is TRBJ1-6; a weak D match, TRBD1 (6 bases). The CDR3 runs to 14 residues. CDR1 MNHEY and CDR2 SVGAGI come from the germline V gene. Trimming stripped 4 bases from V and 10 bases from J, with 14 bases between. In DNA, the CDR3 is TGTGCCAGCAGTTTGGGGGCTTTGAGCTCACCCCTCCACTTT. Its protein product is CASSLGALSSPLHF.

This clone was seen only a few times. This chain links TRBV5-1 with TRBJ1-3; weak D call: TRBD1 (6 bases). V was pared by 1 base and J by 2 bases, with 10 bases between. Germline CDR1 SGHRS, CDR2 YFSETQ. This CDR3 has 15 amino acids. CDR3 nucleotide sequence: TGCGCCAGCAGCTTGAACAGGGACGCTGGAAACACCATATATTTT. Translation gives CASSLNRDAGNTIYF.

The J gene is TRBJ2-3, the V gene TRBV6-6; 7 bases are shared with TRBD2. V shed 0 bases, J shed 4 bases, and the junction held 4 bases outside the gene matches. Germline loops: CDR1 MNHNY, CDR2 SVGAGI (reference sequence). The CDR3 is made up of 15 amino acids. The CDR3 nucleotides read TGTGCCAGCAGTTACTCAGGACTAGAGGCAGATACGCAGTATTTT. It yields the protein CASSYSGLEADTQYF.

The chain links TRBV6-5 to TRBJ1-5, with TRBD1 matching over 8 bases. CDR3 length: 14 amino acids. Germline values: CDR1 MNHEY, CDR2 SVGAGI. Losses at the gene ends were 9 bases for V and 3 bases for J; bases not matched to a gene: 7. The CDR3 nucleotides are TGTGCCAGAGCCACAGGGGGATTCAATCAGCCCCAGCATTTT. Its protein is CARATGGFNQPQHF.

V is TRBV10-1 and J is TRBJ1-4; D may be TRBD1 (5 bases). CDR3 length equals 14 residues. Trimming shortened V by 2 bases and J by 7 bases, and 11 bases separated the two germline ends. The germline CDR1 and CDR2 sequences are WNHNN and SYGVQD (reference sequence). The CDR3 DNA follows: TGCGCCAGCAGTGAGGTAGGGGCCATTGAAAAACTGTTTTTT. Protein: CASSEVGAIEKLFF.

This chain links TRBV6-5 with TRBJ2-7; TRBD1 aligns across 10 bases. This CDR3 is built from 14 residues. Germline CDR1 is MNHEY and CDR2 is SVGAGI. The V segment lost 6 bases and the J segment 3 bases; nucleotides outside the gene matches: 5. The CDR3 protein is CASSPGTGVYEQYF. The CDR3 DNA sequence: TGTGCCAGCAGCCCCGGGACAGGGGTCTACGAGCAGTACTTC.

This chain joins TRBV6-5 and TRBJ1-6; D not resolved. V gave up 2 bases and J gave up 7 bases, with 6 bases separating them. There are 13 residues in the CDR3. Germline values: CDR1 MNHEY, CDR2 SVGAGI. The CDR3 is CASSYVSNSPLHF. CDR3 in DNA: TGTGCCAGCAGTTACGTCAGCAATTCACCCCTCCACTTT.

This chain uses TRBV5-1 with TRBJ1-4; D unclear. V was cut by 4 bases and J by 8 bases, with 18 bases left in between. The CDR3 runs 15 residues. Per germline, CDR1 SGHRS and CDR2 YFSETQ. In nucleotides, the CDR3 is TGCGCCAGCAGCGGGCAAGGAGGGATTGGGGAAAAACTGTTTTTT. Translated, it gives CASSGQGGIGEKLFF.

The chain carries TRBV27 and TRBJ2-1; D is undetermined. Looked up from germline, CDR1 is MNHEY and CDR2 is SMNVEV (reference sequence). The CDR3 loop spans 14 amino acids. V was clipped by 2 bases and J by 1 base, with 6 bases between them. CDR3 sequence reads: CASSLQESYNEQFF. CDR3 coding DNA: TGTGCCAGCAGTTTACAAGAGTCCTACAATGAGCAGTTCTTC.

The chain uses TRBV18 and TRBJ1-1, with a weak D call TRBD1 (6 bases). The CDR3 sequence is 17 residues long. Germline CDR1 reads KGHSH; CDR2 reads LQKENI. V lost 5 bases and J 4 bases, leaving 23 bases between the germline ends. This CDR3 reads CASSGPGGGQGGTEAFF. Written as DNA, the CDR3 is TGTGCCAGCTCAGGACCGGGGGGCGGACAAGGGGGCACTGAAGCTTTCTTT.

The DNA of the CDR3 is TGTGCCAGCAGGGCGACGGGGAATCAGCCCCAGCATTTT. Its protein product is CASRATGNQPQHF. V is TRBV2 and J is TRBJ1-5; no reliable D call. V lost 6 bases to trimming and J lost 4 bases, with 10 bases between them. CDR1 is SNHLY and CDR2 is FYNNEI in the germline V gene. This CDR3 is 13 amino acids long. Using reference TRBV2 and TRBJ1-5 for the parts outside the CDR3, the full variable domain is EPEVTQTPSHQVTQMGQEVILRCVPISNHLYFYWYRQILGQKVEFLVSFYNNEISEKSEIFDDQFSVERPDGSNFTLKIRSTKLEDSAMYFCASRATGNQPQHFGDGTRLSIL.

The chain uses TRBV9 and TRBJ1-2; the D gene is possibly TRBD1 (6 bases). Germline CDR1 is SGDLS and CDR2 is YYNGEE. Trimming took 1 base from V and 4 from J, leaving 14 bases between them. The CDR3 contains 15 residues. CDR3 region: CASSVFRGLLYGYTF. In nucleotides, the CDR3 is TGTGCCAGCAGCGTATTCAGGGGCCTACTCTATGGCTACACCTTC.

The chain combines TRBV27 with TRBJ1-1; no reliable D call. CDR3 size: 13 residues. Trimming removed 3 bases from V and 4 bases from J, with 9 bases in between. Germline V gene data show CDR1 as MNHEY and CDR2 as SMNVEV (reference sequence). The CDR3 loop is CASSFIRSTEAFF. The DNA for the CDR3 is TGTGCCAGCAGTTTTATCAGGTCCACTGAAGCTTTCTTT.

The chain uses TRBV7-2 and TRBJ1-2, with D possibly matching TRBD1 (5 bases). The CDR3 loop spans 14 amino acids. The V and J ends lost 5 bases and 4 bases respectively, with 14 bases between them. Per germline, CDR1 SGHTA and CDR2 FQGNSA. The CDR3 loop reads CASSPRQIFYGYTF. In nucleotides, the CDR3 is TGTGCCAGCAGCCCCAGACAGATTTTCTATGGCTACACCTTC.

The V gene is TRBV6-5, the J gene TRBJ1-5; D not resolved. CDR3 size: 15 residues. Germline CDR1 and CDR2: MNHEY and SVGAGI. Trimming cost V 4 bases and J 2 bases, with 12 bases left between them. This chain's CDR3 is CASSSDPWGNQPQHF. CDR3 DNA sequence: TGTGCCAGCAGTTCGGACCCTTGGGGCAATCAGCCCCAGCATTTT.

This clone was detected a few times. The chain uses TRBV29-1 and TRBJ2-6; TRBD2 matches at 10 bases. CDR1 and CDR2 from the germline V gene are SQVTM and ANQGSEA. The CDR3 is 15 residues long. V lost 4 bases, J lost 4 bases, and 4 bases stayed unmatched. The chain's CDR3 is CSVVSGGSGANVLTF. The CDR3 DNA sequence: TGCAGCGTTGTTAGCGGGGGGTCCGGGGCCAACGTCCTGACTTTC. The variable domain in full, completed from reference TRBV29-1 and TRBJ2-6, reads SAVISQKPSRDICQRGTSLTIQCQVDSQVTMMFWYRQQPGQSLTLIATANQGSEATYESGFVIDKFPISRPNLTFSTLTVSNMSPEDSSIYLCSVVSGGSGANVLTFGAGSRLTVL.